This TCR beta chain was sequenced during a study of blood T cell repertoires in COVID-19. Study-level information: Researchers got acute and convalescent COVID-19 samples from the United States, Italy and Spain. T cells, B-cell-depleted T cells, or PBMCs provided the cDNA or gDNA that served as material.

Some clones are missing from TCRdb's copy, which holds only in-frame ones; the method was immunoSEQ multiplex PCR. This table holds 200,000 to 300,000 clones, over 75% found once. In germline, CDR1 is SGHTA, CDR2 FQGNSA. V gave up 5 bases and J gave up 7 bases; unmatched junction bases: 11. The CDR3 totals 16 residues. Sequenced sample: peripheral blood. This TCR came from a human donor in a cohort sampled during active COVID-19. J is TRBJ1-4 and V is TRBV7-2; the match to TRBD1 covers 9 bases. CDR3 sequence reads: CASSPGPGQGTEKLFF. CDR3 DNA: TGTGCCAGCAGCCCGGGCCCGGGACAGGGAACTGAAAAACTGTTTTTT.